The clone carrying this T cell receptor beta chain came up a few times. TCRdb's copy holds only in-frame clones and misses some; the assay was immunoSEQ multiplex PCR. The data contain hundreds of thousands of clones, about 87% of them singletons. These data come from a study of blood T cell repertoires in COVID-19. Germline V CDR1 and CDR2: LGHNA, YSLEER. Trimming took 0 bases from V and 1 from J, leaving 11 bases between them. CDR3 length: 16 residues. The source of this sequence is a woman aged 30 to 39 who had recovered from COVID-19. The chain uses TRBV4-3 and TRBJ2-3; possibly TRBD1 for D (5 bases). Material for sequencing was peripheral blood. The CDR3 nucleotides read TGCGCCAGCAGCCAAGACCCAGGGTCTGGCACAGATACGCAGTATTTT. Amino acid sequence: CASSQDPGSGTDTQYF.